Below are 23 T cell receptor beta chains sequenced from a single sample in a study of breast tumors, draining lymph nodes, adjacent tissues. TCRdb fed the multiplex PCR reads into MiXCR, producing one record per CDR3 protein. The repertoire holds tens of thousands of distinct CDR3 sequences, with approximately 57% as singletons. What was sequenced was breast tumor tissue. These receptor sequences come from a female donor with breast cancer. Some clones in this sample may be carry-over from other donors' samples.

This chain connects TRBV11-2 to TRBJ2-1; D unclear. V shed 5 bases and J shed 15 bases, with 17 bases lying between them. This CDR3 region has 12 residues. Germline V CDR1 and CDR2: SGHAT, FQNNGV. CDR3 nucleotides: TGTGCCAGCAGCCAATCAGGCATGCTGGCGTTCTTC. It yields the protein CASSQSGMLAFF.

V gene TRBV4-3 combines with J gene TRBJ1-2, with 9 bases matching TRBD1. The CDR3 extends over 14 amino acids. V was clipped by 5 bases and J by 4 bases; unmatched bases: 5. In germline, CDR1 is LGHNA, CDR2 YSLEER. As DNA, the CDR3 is TGCGCCAGCAGCGTACAGACAGGGGGCTATGGCTACACCTTC. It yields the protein CASSVQTGGYGYTF.

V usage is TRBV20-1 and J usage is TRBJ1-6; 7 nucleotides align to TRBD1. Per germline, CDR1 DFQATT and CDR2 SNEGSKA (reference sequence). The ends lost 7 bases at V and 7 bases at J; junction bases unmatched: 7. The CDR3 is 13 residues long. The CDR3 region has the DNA TGCAGTGTGGGCAGGGGGGAGAATTCACCCCTCCACTTT. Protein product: CSVGRGENSPLHF.

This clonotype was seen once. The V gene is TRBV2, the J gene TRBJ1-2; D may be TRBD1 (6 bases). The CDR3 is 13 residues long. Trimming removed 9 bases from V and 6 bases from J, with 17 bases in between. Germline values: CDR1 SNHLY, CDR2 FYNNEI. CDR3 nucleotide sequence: TGTGCCAGTGAGGGGATTAGGGACAATGGCTACACCTTC. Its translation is CASEGIRDNGYTF.

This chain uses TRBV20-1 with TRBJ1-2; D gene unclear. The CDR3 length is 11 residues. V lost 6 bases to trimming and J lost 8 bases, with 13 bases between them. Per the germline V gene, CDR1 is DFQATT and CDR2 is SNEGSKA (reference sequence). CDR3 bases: TGCAGTGCGTGGAAGGAGGAGGGCTACACCTTC. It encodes CSAWKEEGYTF.

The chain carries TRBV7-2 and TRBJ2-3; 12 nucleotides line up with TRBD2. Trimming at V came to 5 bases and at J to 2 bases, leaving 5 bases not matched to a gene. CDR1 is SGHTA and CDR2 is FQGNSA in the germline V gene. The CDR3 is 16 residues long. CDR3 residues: CASSEGLAGFTDTQYF. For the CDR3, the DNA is TGTGCCAGCAGCGAGGGACTAGCGGGTTTCACAGATACGCAGTATTTT.

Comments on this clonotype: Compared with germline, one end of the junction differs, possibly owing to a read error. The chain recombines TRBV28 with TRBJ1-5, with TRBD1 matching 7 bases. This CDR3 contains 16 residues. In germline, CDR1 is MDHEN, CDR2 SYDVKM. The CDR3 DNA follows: TGTGCCAGCAGTTCGACCAAACAGGGGACAACTCAGCCCCGGCATTTT. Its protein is CASSSTKQGTTQPRHF.

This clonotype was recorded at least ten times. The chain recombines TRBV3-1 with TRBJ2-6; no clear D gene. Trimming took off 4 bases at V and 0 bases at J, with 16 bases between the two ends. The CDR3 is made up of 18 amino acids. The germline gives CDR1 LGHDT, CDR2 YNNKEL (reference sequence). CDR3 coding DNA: TGTGCCAGCAGCCCTCGTTGGAGAAAGGGCTCTGGGGCCAACGTCCTGACTTTC. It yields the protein CASSPRWRKGSGANVLTF.

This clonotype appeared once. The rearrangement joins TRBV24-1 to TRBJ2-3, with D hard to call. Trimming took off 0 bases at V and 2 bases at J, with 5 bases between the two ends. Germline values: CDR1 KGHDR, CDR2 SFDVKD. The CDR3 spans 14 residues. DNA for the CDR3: TGTGCCACCAGTGATTTGCTCAACACAGATACGCAGTATTTT. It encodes CATSDLLNTDTQYF.

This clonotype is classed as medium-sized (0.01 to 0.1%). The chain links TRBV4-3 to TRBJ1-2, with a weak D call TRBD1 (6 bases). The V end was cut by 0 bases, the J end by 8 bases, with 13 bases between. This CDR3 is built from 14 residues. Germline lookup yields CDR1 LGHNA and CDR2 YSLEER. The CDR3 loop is CASSQDIRGSGYTF. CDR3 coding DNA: TGCGCCAGCAGCCAAGATATCAGGGGCTCCGGCTACACCTTC.

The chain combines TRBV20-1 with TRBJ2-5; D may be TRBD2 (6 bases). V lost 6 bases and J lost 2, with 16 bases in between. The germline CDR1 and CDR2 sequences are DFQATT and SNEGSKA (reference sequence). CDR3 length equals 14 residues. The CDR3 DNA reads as TGCAGTGCCGAGGAGGGAGAGCTTCAAGAGACCCAGTACTTC. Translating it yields CSAEEGELQETQYF.

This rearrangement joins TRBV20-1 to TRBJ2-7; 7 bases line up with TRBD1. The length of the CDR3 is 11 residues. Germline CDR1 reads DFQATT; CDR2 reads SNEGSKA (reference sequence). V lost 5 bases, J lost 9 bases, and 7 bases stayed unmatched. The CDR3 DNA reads TGCAGTGCTGACGACAGGGTTGGGCAGTACTTC. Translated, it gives CSADDRVGQYF.

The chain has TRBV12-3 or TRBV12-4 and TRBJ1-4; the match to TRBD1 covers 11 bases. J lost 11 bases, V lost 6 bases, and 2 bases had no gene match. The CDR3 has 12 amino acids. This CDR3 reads CASRGTGGKLFF. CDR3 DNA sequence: TGTGCCAGCAGGGGGACAGGGGGGAAACTGTTTTTT.

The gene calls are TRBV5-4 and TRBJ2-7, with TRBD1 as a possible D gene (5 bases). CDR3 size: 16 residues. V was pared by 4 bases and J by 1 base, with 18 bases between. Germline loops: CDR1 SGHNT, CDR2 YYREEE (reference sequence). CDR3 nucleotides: TGTGCCAGCAGCGCTCGGAGCCAGGGCCCTTCCTACGAGCAGTACTTC. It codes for CASSARSQGPSYEQYF.

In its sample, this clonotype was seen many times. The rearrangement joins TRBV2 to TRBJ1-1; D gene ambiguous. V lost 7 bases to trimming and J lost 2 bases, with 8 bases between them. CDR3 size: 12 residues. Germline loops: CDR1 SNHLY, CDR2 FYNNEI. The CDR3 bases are TGTGCCAGCAAAGGGCACAACACTGAAGCTTTCTTT. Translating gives CASKGHNTEAFF.

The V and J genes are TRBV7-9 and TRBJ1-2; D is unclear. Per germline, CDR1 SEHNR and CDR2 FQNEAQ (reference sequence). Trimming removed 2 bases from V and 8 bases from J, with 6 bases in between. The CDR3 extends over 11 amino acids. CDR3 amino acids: CASSLPAGYTF. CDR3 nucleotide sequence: TGTGCCAGCAGCTTACCAGCGGGCTACACCTTC.

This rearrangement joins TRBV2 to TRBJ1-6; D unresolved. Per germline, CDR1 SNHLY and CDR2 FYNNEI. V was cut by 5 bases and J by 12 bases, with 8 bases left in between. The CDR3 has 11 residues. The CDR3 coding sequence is TGTGCCAGCAGTCGACCGGGACCCCTCCACTTT. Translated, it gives CASSRPGPLHF.

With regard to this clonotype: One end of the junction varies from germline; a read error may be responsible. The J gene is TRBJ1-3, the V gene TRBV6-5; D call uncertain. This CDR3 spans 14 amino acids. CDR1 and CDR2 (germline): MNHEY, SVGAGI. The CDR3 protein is CVSSPGLERNTIYF. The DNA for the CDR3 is TGTGTCAGCAGTCCCGGGTTAGAGAGAAACACCATATATTTT.

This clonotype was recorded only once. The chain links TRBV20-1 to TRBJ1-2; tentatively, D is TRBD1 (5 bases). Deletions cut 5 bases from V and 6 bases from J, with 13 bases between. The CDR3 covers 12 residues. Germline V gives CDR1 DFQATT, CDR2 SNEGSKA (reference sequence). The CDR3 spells CSARTGEHGYTF. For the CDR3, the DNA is TGCAGTGCTCGAACGGGGGAGCATGGCTACACCTTC.

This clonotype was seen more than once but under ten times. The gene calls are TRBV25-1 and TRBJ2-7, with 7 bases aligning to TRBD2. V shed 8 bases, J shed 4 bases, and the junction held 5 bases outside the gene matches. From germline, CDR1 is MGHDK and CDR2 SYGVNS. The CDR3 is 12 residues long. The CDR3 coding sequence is TGTGCCAGCTCGTGCGGGAGTTACGAGCAGTACTTC. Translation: CASSCGSYEQYF.

CDR3 sequence: CASRRQGGDEKLFF. DNA for the CDR3: TGTGCCAGCAGAAGACAGGGGGGCGATGAAAAACTGTTTTTT. The gene calls are TRBV12-3 or TRBV12-4 and TRBJ1-4; 9 nucleotides line up with TRBD1. J was trimmed by 6 bases and V by 6 bases; bases with no gene match: 5. The CDR3 totals 14 residues.

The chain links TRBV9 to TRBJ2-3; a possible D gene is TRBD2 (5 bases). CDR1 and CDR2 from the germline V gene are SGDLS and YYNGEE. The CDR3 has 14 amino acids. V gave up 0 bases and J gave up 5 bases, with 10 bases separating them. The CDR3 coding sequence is TGTGCCAGCAGCGTAGTTGCGGGTTTAGATACGCAGTATTTT. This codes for CASSVVAGLDTQYF.

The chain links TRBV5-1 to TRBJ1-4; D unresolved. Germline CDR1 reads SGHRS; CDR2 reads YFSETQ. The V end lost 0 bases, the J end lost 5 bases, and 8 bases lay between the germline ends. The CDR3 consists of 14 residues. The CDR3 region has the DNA TGCGCCAGCAGCTTGGTCTATGGGAATGAAAAACTGTTTTTT. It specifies CASSLVYGNEKLFF.